A single sample is the source of the 5 T cell receptor beta chains below, sequenced in a study of blood T cell repertoires in COVID-19. Assay: immunoSEQ multiplex PCR; the TCRdb copy retains only in-frame clones and omits some. The sample has about 310,000 clones; around 90% are singletons. The material sequenced was peripheral blood. All receptors come from a woman in her 30s with COVID-19, enrolled during active disease.

The chain combines TRBV30 with TRBJ1-4; no clear D gene. Germline V CDR1 and CDR2: GTSNPN, SVGIG (reference sequence). The CDR3 extends over 11 amino acids. Trimming removed 0 bases at V and 8 bases at J, with 4 bases between. The CDR3 coding sequence is TGTGCCTGGAGTGTGAGCGAAAAACTGTTTTTT. This encodes CAWSVSEKLFF.

The rearrangement links TRBV6-1 to TRBJ2-3; 12 nucleotides align to TRBD2. Germline V gene data show CDR1 as MNHNS and CDR2 as SASEGT. The CDR3 consists of 17 residues. Trimming cost V 1 base and J 2 bases; bases outside gene matches: 4. CDR3 nucleotides: TGTGCCAGCAGTGAAGGAACTAGCGGGAGGCCCACAGATACGCAGTATTTT. This codes for CASSEGTSGRPTDTQYF.

The V call is TRBV10-1, the J call TRBJ2-1; 13 positions match TRBD2. J was trimmed by 9 bases and V by 2 bases; bases with no gene match: 16. This CDR3 comprises 19 residues. CDR1 WNHNN and CDR2 SYGVQD come from the germline V gene (reference sequence). CDR3 region: CASSETGLAGVSDPSEQFF. CDR3 DNA sequence: TGCGCCAGCAGTGAGACCGGACTAGCGGGAGTTTCCGATCCCTCTGAGCAGTTCTTC.

The chain links TRBV10-3 to TRBJ1-6; TRBD1 might be the D (5 bases). Germline CDR1 ENHRY, CDR2 SYGVKD. V lost 4 bases to trimming and J lost 6 bases, with 10 bases between them. The CDR3 extends over 14 amino acids. CDR3 nucleotides: TGTGCCATCAGTGCGATACAGGCTAATTCACCCCTCCACTTT. Its protein product is CAISAIQANSPLHF.

This sequence joins TRBV6-1 and TRBJ1-1; weak D call: TRBD1 (5 bases). The V gene lost 2 bases and the J gene lost 4 bases, with 8 bases spanning the gap. CDR3 length: 13 residues. CDR1 MNHNS and CDR2 SASEGT come from the germline V gene. CDR3 region: CASSEKGSTEAFF. The CDR3 DNA is TGTGCCAGCAGTGAAAAGGGGTCCACTGAAGCTTTCTTT.